The 14 T cell receptor beta chains presented below share a single source sample, sequenced in a study of radiation and T cells in renal cell carcinoma. The time point is: baseline pretreatment blood. The treatment is: 15 Gy SBRT to primary tumor, nephrectomy 4 weeks later. TCRdb's copy holds only in-frame clones and misses some; the assay was immunoSEQ multiplex PCR. The sample lists about 150,000 clones; 88% were seen once. This specimen was blood, taken from a patient whose treatment included radiotherapy and nephrectomy. Source of these receptors: a woman aged 45 to 65 with renal cell carcinoma.

The chain combines TRBV19 with TRBJ1-2, with D possibly TRBD1 on 5 matching bases. The CDR3 is 12 residues long. Trimming removed 3 bases from V and 7 bases from J, with 9 bases in between. Germline V gives CDR1 LNHDA, CDR2 SQIVND (reference sequence). CDR3 sequence: CASSIQGGGYTF. The CDR3 DNA follows: TGTGCCAGTAGTATCCAGGGAGGTGGCTACACCTTC. Full variable domain (remainder filled in from reference TRBV19 and TRBJ1-2): DGGITQSPKYLFRKEGQNVTLSCEQNLNHDAMYWYRQDPGQGLRLIYYSQIVNDFQKGDIAEGYSVSREKKESFPLTVTSAQKNPTAFYLCASSIQGGGYTFGSGTRLTVV.

This clone occurred a few times. The chain uses TRBV21-1 and TRBJ1-1. TRBV21-1 is noted as a pseudogene. The CDR3 is 14 residues long. CDR3 in DNA: TGTGCCAGCAGCAGAGGTAGGTCGAACACTGAAGCTTTCTTT. It specifies CASSRGRSNTEAFF.

The chain uses TRBV2 and TRBJ1-1; D ambiguous. Germline CDR1 is SNHLY and CDR2 is FYNNEI. This CDR3 comprises 14 residues. The V end was cut by 7 bases, the J end by 2 bases, with 14 bases between. CDR3 region: CASTSRTVNTEAFF. The CDR3 DNA sequence: TGTGCCAGCACCTCTAGGACGGTTAACACTGAAGCTTTCTTT.

The CDR3, as DNA: TGTGCCAGCAGCCCCGGGGGATTATATGGCTACACCTTC. This codes for CASSPGGLYGYTF. J is TRBJ1-2 and V is TRBV7-3; a weak D match, TRBD1 (5 bases). This CDR3 has 13 residues. V lost 5 bases, J lost 5 bases, and 12 bases lay in between. Germline CDR1 SGHTA, CDR2 FQGTGA.

This clone was observed a few times. The V gene is TRBV7-9, the J gene TRBJ1-1; tentatively, D is TRBD1 (6 bases). V lost 5 bases and J lost 1, with 20 bases in between. CDR1 SEHNR and CDR2 FQNEAQ come from the germline V gene (reference sequence). The length of the CDR3 is 17 residues. The CDR3 region is CASSPRQVGKSNTEAFF. In nucleotides, the CDR3 is TGTGCCAGCAGCCCTAGACAGGTAGGAAAATCGAACACTGAAGCTTTCTTT.

The rearrangement links TRBV5-1 to TRBJ2-5; D possibly matches TRBD1 or TRBD2 (5 bases each). The CDR3 has 14 residues. CDR1 SGHRS and CDR2 YFSETQ come from the germline V gene. The V end lost 2 bases, the J end lost 2 bases, and 10 bases lay between the germline ends. In nucleotides, the CDR3 is TGCGCCAGCAGCTTTGGGACGGGACAAGAGACCCAGTACTTC. It codes for CASSFGTGQETQYF. The whole variable domain, remainder taken from reference TRBV5-1 and TRBJ2-5, is KAGVTQTPRYLIKTRGQQVTLSCSPISGHRSVSWYQQTPGQGLQFLFEYFSETQRNKGNFPGRFSGRQFSNSRSEMNVSTLELGDSALYLCASSFGTGQETQYFGPGTRLLVL.

This chain uses TRBV5-1 with TRBJ2-5, with D possibly TRBD1 on 6 matching bases. The J call could be wrong; TRBJ2-7 is a better fit for the DNA end. The CDR3 is 14 amino acids. Germline lookup yields CDR1 SGHRS and CDR2 YFSETQ. In DNA, the CDR3 is TGCGCCAGCAACAAGGACAGAAGTTCCTACGAGCAGTACTTC. This codes for CASNKDRSSYEQYF.

This clone came up once. V usage is TRBV4-3 and J usage is TRBJ2-7; unclear D gene. CDR1 LGHNA and CDR2 YSLEER come from the germline V gene. This CDR3 has 10 residues. The V and J ends lost 5 bases and 7 bases respectively, with 6 bases between them. The DNA of the CDR3 is TGCGCCAGCAGCAACGGAGAGCAGTACTTC. Translated: CASSNGEQYF.

The V and J genes are TRBV7-2 and TRBJ1-2; 7 bases fit TRBD1. This CDR3 region has 16 residues. The V segment lost 4 bases and the J segment 4 bases; nucleotides outside the gene matches: 12. The germline gives CDR1 SGHTA, CDR2 FQGNSA. CDR3 loop: CASSSNRGPGGYGYTF. The DNA of the CDR3 is TGTGCCAGCAGCTCAAACAGGGGTCCCGGGGGCTATGGCTACACCTTC.

This clone was picked up one time. V gene TRBV6-6 combines with J gene TRBJ1-2; D ambiguous. The CDR3 loop spans 13 amino acids. Germline CDR1 and CDR2: MNHNY and SVGAGI (reference sequence). The V gene lost 3 bases and the J gene lost 2 bases, with 7 bases spanning the gap. The CDR3 nucleotides read TGTGCCAGCAGTTATCTGGGAAACTATGGCTACACCTTC. As protein: CASSYLGNYGYTF.

V gene TRBV6-5 combines with J gene TRBJ1-5; 7 bases map to TRBD1. CDR3 size: 13 residues. Trimming cost V 8 bases and J 5 bases; bases outside gene matches: 6. Germline lookup yields CDR1 MNHEY and CDR2 SVGAGI. CDR3 sequence reads: CASCPGGHQPQHF. The CDR3 coding sequence is TGTGCCAGCTGCCCAGGGGGGCATCAGCCCCAGCATTTT.

The chain has TRBV7-8 and TRBJ2-1, with D tentatively TRBD1 or TRBD2 (5 bases each). The V end lost 1 base, the J end lost 7 bases, and 11 bases lay between the germline ends. This CDR3 contains 14 residues. Germline V lookup: CDR1 SGHVS, CDR2 FQNEAQ. This CDR3 reads CASSLVGPGNEQFF. In DNA form, the CDR3 reads TGTGCCAGCAGCTTAGTGGGACCGGGAAATGAGCAGTTCTTC.

The chain couples TRBV21-1 to TRBJ2-1; TRBD1, the table's D call, lacks a check against the DNA. TRBV21-1 represents a pseudogene. The CDR3 contains 16 residues. CDR3 nucleotides: TGTGCCAGCAGCAAAAGCAGGGGGAGGTTTGACAATGAGCAGTTCTTC. Translation: CASSKSRGRFDNEQFF.

V is TRBV29-1 and J is TRBJ1-2; 8 bases fit TRBD1. The ends lost 3 bases at V and 8 bases at J; junction bases unmatched: 14. The CDR3 sequence is 15 residues long. Germline values: CDR1 SQVTM, CDR2 ANQGSEA. CDR3: CSVEGRTDRVLGYTF. CDR3 in DNA: TGCAGCGTTGAGGGCCGTACGGACAGGGTACTCGGCTACACCTTC.